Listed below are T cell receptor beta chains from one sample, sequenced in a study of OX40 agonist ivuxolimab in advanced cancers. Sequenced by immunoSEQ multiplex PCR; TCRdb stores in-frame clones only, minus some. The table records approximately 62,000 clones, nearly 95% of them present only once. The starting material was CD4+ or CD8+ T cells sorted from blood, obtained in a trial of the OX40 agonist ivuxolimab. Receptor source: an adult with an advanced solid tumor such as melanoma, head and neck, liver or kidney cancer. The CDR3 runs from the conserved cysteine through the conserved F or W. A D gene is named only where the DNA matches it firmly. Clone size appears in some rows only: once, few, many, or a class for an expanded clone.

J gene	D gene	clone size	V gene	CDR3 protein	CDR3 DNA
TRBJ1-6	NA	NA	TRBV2	CASSEGRTNSPLHF	TGTGCCAGCAGTGAGGGACGGACTAATTCACCCCTCCACTTT
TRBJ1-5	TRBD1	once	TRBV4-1	CASSQEGQGDQPQHF	TGCGCCAGCAGCCAAGAGGGACAGGGGGATCAGCCCCAGCATTTT
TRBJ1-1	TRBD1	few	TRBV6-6	CASSGGQGKTEAFF	TGTGCCAGCAGCGGAGGACAGGGAAAGACTGAAGCTTTCTTT
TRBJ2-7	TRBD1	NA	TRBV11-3	CASSLGTGAEQYF	TGTGCCAGCAGCTTAGGGACAGGGGCCGAGCAGTACTTC
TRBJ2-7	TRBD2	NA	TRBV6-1	CASSEALLGAGGPGEQYF	TGTGCCAGCAGTGAAGCGCTTCTGGGGGCGGGAGGTCCGGGAGAGCAGTACTTC
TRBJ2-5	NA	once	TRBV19	CASSIVTQETQYF	TGTGCCAGTAGTATAGTAACTCAAGAGACCCAGTACTTC
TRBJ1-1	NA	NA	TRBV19	CASSIGAGTEAFF	TGTGCCAGTAGTATAGGTGCGGGCACTGAAGCTTTCTTT
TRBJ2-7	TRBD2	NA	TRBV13	CASSPTTSAHEQYF	TGTGCCAGCAGCCCCACGACTAGCGCCCACGAGCAGTACTTC
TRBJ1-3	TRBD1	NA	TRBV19	CASSIDREGYAGNTIYF	TGTGCCAGTAGTATTGACAGGGAAGGATATGCTGGAAACACCATATATTTT
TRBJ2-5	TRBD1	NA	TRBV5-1	CASSSPQGVEETQYF	TGCGCCAGCAGCTCCCCACAGGGGGTAGAGGAGACCCAGTACTTC
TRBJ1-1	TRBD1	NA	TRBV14	CASSQGRQGSGEAFF	TGTGCCAGCAGCCAGGGCCGACAGGGGAGCGGTGAAGCTTTCTTT
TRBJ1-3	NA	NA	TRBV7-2	CASSLTGVGAGNTIYF	TGTGCCAGCAGCTTAACGGGAGTAGGGGCTGGAAACACCATATATTTT
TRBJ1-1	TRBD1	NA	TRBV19	CATTPGTGAMNTEAFF	TGTGCCACCACTCCCGGGACAGGGGCGATGAACACTGAAGCTTTCTTT
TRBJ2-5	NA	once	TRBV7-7	CASSLVGGETQYF	TGTGCCAGCAGCTTAGTAGGGGGAGAGACCCAGTACTTC
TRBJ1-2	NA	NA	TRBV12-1	CASSSGKGHGYTF	TGTGCCAGCAGCTCTGGGAAGGGGCATGGCTACACCTTC
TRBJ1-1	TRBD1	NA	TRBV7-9	CASSSSGTGLSKAFF	TGTGCCAGCAGCTCATCCGGGACAGGGCTGAGTAAAGCTTTCTTT
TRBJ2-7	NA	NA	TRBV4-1	CASSQAGAEQYF	TGCGCCAGCAGCCAAGCAGGGGCCGAGCAGTACTTC
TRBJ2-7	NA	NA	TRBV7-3	CASSLNGNSYEQYF	TGTGCCAGCAGCTTAAACGGAAACTCCTACGAGCAGTACTTC
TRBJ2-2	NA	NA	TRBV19	CASSMFDGDTGELFF	TGTGCCAGTAGTATGTTTGATGGAGACACCGGGGAGCTGTTTTTT
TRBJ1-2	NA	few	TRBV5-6	CASSLGVRGQYGYTF	TGTGCCAGCAGCTTGGGGGTCAGGGGTCAATATGGCTACACCTTC
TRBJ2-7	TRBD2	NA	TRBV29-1	CSVSLAGVCFYEQYF	TGCAGCGTTTCCTTAGCGGGAGTATGTTTCTACGAGCAGTACTTC
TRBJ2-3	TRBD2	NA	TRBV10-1	CASSEGTSGYTDTQYF	TGCGCCAGCAGTGAGGGAACTAGCGGCTACACAGATACGCAGTATTTT
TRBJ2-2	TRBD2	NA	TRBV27	CASSLSYGLAGENTGELFF	TGTGCCAGCAGTTTATCATACGGACTAGCGGGGGAGAACACCGGGGAGCTGTTTTTT
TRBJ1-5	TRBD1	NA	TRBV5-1	CASSLGSGGDQPQHF	TGCGCCAGCAGCCTTGGGTCAGGGGGCGATCAGCCCCAGCATTTT
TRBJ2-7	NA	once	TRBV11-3	CASSSDSSYEQYF	TGTGCCAGCAGCTCGGACAGTTCCTACGAGCAGTACTTC
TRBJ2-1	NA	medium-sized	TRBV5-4	CASSLGQVNEQFF	TGTGCCAGCAGCTTGGGGCAGGTAAATGAGCAGTTCTTC
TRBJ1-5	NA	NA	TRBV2	CASRGRTASNQPQHF	TGTGCCAGCAGGGGACGGACGGCTAGCAATCAGCCCCAGCATTTT
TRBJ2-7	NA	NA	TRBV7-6	CASSSNQGILYEQYF	TGTGCCAGCAGCTCGAATCAGGGTATACTTTACGAGCAGTACTTC
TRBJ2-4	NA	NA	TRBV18	CASSPPVAKNIQYF	TGTGCCAGCTCACCACCCGTAGCCAAAAACATTCAGTACTTC
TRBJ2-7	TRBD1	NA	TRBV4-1	CASSQDPTGGDEQYF	TGCGCCAGCAGCCAAGACCCGACAGGGGGGGACGAGCAGTACTTC
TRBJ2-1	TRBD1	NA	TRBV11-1	CASSSQPRTGPLQFF	TGTGCCAGCAGCTCCCAACCTCGGACAGGACCACTACAGTTCTTC
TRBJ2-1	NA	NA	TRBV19	CATRGRLDLKEHEQFF	TGTGCCACCAGAGGCCGACTGGACCTCAAGGAGCATGAGCAGTTCTTC
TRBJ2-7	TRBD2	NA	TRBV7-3	CASSPAGLAGEQYF	TGTGCCAGCAGCCCGGCGGGACTAGCCGGCGAGCAGTACTTC
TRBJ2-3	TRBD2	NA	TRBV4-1	CASSSLASDTQYF	TGCGCCAGCAGCTCACTAGCGTCGGATACGCAGTATTTT
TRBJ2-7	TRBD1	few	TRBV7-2	CASSLTGLDEQYF	TGTGCCAGCAGCTTGACAGGGCTCGACGAGCAGTACTTC
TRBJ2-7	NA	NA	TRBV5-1	CASSLGSTHYEQYF	TGCGCCAGCAGCTTGGGCAGCACACACTACGAGCAGTACTTC
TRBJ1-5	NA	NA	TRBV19	CASSIYRASNQPQHF	TGTGCCAGTAGTATTTACAGGGCTAGCAATCAGCCCCAGCATTTT
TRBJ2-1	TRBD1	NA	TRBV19	CASSIDSSGGNEQFF	TGTGCCAGTAGTATAGATTCATCAGGGGGCAATGAGCAGTTCTTC
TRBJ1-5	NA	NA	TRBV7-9	CASSSGGGNSNQPQHF	TGTGCCAGCAGCTCCGGAGGGGGAAATAGCAATCAGCCCCAGCATTTT
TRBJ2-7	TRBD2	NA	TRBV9	CASSAGVGGVPGSYEQYF	TGTGCCAGCAGCGCCGGAGTGGGGGGGGTCCCTGGCTCCTACGAGCAGTACTTC
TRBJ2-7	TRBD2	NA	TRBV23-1	CASSTALYGAGGPYEQYF	TGCGCCAGCAGTACGGCTCTTTACGGGGCGGGAGGGCCATACGAGCAGTACTTC
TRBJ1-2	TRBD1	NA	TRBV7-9	CASSSPGTGDGNYGYTF	TGTGCCAGCAGCTCCCCCGGGACAGGGGACGGCAACTATGGCTACACCTTC
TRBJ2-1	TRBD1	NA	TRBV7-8	CASSLEGAVGGQGYYNEQFF	TGTGCCAGCAGCTTAGAGGGTGCAGTAGGGGGACAGGGCTACTACAATGAGCAGTTCTTC
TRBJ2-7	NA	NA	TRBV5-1	CASSLVDSNYEQYF	TGCGCCAGCAGCTTGGTCGACAGCAACTACGAGCAGTACTTC
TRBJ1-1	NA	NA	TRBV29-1	CSVEGVWTAPMNTEAFF	TGCAGCGTTGAAGGGGTTTGGACGGCTCCCATGAACACTGAAGCTTTCTTT
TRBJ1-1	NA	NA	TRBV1	CTSSPVRTGNTEAFF	TGCACCAGCAGCCCCGTTCGGACAGGGAACACTGAAGCTTTCTTT
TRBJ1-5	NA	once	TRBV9	CASSVDGGGNQPQHF	TGTGCCAGCAGCGTAGACGGGGGGGGCAATCAGCCCCAGCATTTT
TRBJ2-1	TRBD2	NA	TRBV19	CASSIKGLAGGGSYNEQFF	TGTGCCAGTAGTATTAAGGGACTAGCGGGGGGCGGGTCCTACAATGAGCAGTTCTTC
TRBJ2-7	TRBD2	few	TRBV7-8	CASTINAGGEQYF	TGTGCCAGCACAATCAACGCCGGGGGGGAGCAGTACTTC
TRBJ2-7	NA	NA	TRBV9	CASSVEGTAGEQYF	TGTGCCAGCAGCGTAGAGGGAACAGCCGGGGAGCAGTACTTC
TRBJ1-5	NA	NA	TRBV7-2	CASSRSTRGEGLNQPQHF	TGTGCCAGCAGTCGATCCACTCGGGGGGAGGGGCTCAATCAGCCCCAGCATTTT
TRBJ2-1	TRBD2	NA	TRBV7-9	CASSPRLAKDNEQFF	TGTGCCAGCAGCCCCCGACTAGCGAAAGACAATGAGCAGTTCTTC
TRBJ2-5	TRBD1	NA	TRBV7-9	CASSLVGTGGRETQYF	TGTGCCAGCAGCTTAGTCGGGACAGGGGGCAGGGAGACCCAGTACTTC
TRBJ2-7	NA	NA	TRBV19	CASSSDRDYEQYF	TGTGCCAGTAGTTCGGACAGAGACTACGAGCAGTACTTC
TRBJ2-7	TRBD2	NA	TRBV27	CASSLKGPLAGFSYEQYF	TGTGCCAGCAGTTTAAAAGGCCCCCTAGCGGGGTTCTCCTACGAGCAGTACTTC
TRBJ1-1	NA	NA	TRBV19	CASSRENTEAFF	TGTGCCAGTAGTAGAGAAAACACTGAAGCTTTCTTT
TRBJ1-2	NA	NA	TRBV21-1	CASSNGRTNGYTF	TGTGCCAGCAGCAACGGACGGACAAATGGCTACACCTTC